A single sample is the source of the 19 T cell receptor beta chains below, sequenced in a study of blood T cell repertoires in COVID-19. TCRdb keeps only in-frame clones here, not all; method: immunoSEQ multiplex PCR. The profile shows approximately 88,000 clones, about 90% of them singletons. Sequenced: peripheral blood. The receptors were sampled from a male donor with acute or convalescent COVID-19.

This chain joins TRBV30 and TRBJ1-2; 10 bases are a match to TRBD1. The CDR3 runs to 13 residues. Germline lookup yields CDR1 GTSNPN and CDR2 SVGIG (reference sequence). V shed 1 base, J shed 6 bases, and the junction held 2 bases outside the gene matches. CDR3 protein: CAWSGDRGNGYTF. Written as DNA, the CDR3 is TGTGCCTGGAGTGGGGACAGGGGTAATGGCTACACCTTC. The variable domain in full, with the rest retrieved from reference TRBV30 and TRBJ1-2, is SQTIHQWPATLVQPVGSPLSLECTVEGTSNPNLYWYRQAAGRGLQLLFYSVGIGQISSEVPQNLSASRPQDRQFILSSKKLLLSDSGFYLCAWSGDRGNGYTFGSGTRLTVV.

The chain combines TRBV6-6 with TRBJ2-3, with a possible D match to TRBD1 (5 bases). The CDR3 is made up of 14 amino acids. Trimming removed 0 bases at V and 5 bases at J, with 9 bases between. The germline gives CDR1 MNHNY, CDR2 SVGAGI (reference sequence). The CDR3 protein is CASSYSAGQDTQYF. In DNA, the CDR3 is TGTGCCAGCAGTTACTCGGCAGGGCAAGATACGCAGTATTTT.

This sequence joins TRBV9 and TRBJ2-7, with TRBD1 matching 7 bases. This CDR3 region has 15 residues. With V trimmed by 4 bases and J by 0 bases, 7 bases remained unmatched. Germline assignment: CDR1 SGDLS and CDR2 YYNGEE. This CDR3 is CASSPGTASSYEQYF. DNA for the CDR3: TGTGCCAGCAGCCCCGGGACAGCCAGCTCCTACGAGCAGTACTTC.

CDR3 coding DNA: TGTGCCAGCAGTTTCGACAGGGGTGGTGTGCAGTATTTT. Encoded protein: CASSFDRGGVQYF. The genes are TRBV6-5 and TRBJ2-3; 8 bases align to TRBD1. Germline V gene sequence: CDR1 MNHEY, CDR2 SVGAGI. V gave up 4 bases and J gave up 11 bases; unmatched junction bases: 8. This CDR3 region has 13 residues.

The V and J genes are TRBV2 and TRBJ1-1; 7 bases agree with TRBD1. Germline assignment: CDR1 SNHLY and CDR2 FYNNEI. The V segment lost 4 bases and the J segment 0 bases; nucleotides outside the gene matches: 11. The CDR3 runs 17 residues. The CDR3 nucleotides read TGTGCCAGCAGTGGGGGTGGGCCAGGGGGAATGAACACTGAAGCTTTCTTT. It codes for CASSGGGPGGMNTEAFF.

The chain joins TRBV19 to TRBJ1-2, with 7 nucleotides matching TRBD1. The CDR3 totals 14 residues. CDR1 LNHDA and CDR2 SQIVND come from the germline V gene (reference sequence). V lost 1 base and J lost 5; bases outside the gene matches: 4. CDR3 nucleotides: TGTGCCAGTAGTATAGGTACAGGGGCTTATGGCTACACCTTC. Its translation: CASSIGTGAYGYTF. The full variable domain, rest sourced from reference TRBV19 and TRBJ1-2, is DGGITQSPKYLFRKEGQNVTLSCEQNLNHDAMYWYRQDPGQGLRLIYYSQIVNDFQKGDIAEGYSVSREKKESFPLTVTSAQKNPTAFYLCASSIGTGAYGYTFGSGTRLTVV.

The chain is built from TRBV5-4 and TRBJ2-1, with D possibly matching TRBD2 (5 bases). V lost 2 bases to trimming and J lost 4 bases, with 13 bases between them. CDR3 length equals 15 residues. Germline V CDR1 and CDR2: SGHNT, YYREEE (reference sequence). CDR3 bases: TGTGCCAGCAGCTTTGGCGGGTACGGGTACAATGAGCAGTTCTTC. Protein: CASSFGGYGYNEQFF.

This chain links TRBV19 with TRBJ1-4; the D gene is possibly TRBD1 (5 bases). Germline lookup yields CDR1 LNHDA and CDR2 SQIVND (reference sequence). This CDR3 spans 18 amino acids. Trimming removed 6 bases from V and 6 bases from J, with 26 bases in between. CDR3 region: CASRPLGTSSWRDEKLFF. The CDR3 bases are TGTGCCAGTAGGCCGCTGGGGACTTCGTCTTGGCGGGATGAAAAACTGTTTTTT.

This clone appeared once. J is TRBJ2-3 and V is TRBV9; a possible D gene is TRBD2 (5 bases). There are 12 residues in the CDR3. Germline V gene data show CDR1 as SGDLS and CDR2 as YYNGEE. V lost 3 bases and J 4 bases, leaving 6 bases between the germline ends. The CDR3, as DNA: TGTGCCAGCAGCGCCGGGGCAGATACGCAGTATTTT. Translation gives CASSAGADTQYF.

The rearrangement uses TRBV14 and TRBJ2-7; D possibly corresponds to TRBD2 (6 bases). Deletions cut 4 bases from V and 6 bases from J, with 16 bases between. CDR1 SGHDN and CDR2 FVKESK come from the germline V gene. CDR3 length: 14 amino acids. The CDR3 spells CASSLNSWRAEQYF. Written as DNA, the CDR3 is TGTGCCAGCAGCCTAAATTCCTGGAGGGCCGAGCAGTACTTC.

The chain uses TRBV18 and TRBJ1-5; tentatively, D is TRBD1 (5 bases). Trimming cost V 3 bases and J 3 bases, with 6 bases left between them. The CDR3 is 13 residues long. Germline V lookup: CDR1 KGHSH, CDR2 LQKENI. The CDR3 nucleotides are TGTGCCAGCTCACCGGACATCAATCAGCCCCAGCATTTT. As protein: CASSPDINQPQHF. Full variable domain (rest looked up from reference TRBV18 and TRBJ1-5): NAGVMQNPRHLVRRRGQEARLRCSPMKGHSHVYWYRQLPEEGLKFMVYLQKENIIDESGMPKERFSAEFPKEGPSILRIQQVVRGDSAAYFCASSPDINQPQHFGDGTRLSIL.

The CDR3 here is CASSDSIQNSPLHF. Written as DNA, the CDR3 is TGTGCCAGCAGTGATTCGATACAGAATTCACCCCTCCACTTT. The chain couples TRBV25-1 to TRBJ1-6; no reliable D call. CDR3 length equals 14 residues. Germline V gives CDR1 MGHDK, CDR2 SYGVNS. Trimming took 3 bases from V and 7 from J, leaving 10 bases between them.

The gene calls are TRBV18 and TRBJ1-4, with 7 bases lining up with TRBD1. Germline assignment: CDR1 KGHSH and CDR2 LQKENI. The V and J ends lost 6 bases and 0 bases, in that order; junction bases with no gene match: 7. This CDR3 region has 16 residues. CDR3 bases: TGTGCCAGCTCGAATCAGGGGGATGCAACTAATGAAAAACTGTTTTTT. Translation gives CASSNQGDATNEKLFF.

The genes are TRBV10-3 and TRBJ1-3; TRBD1 matches 8 bases. CDR3 size: 14 residues. CDR1 and CDR2 from the germline V gene are ENHRY and SYGVKD. V dropped 8 bases and J dropped 2; count of bases not matched to a gene: 5. The CDR3 DNA reads TGTGCCATCCGTGGACAGGGCGCTGGAAACACCATATATTTT. Amino acid sequence: CAIRGQGAGNTIYF.

This chain links TRBV3-1 (or the pseudogene TRBV3-2) with TRBJ2-1; 9 bases fit TRBD2. Trimming removed 5 bases from V and 7 bases from J; junction bases left unmatched: 9. The CDR3 sequence is 15 residues long. Germline CDR1 reads LGHDT; CDR2 reads YNNKEL (reference sequence). The CDR3 loop is CASSSGGGARNEQFF. The CDR3, as DNA: TGTGCCAGCAGCTCCGGCGGGGGGGCCAGGAATGAGCAGTTCTTC.

This chain connects TRBV15 to TRBJ1-3; D is perhaps TRBD1 (6 bases). Per the germline V gene, CDR1 is LNHNV and CDR2 is YYDKDF (reference sequence). The CDR3 is made up of 15 amino acids. V was pared by 8 bases and J by 2 bases, with 16 bases between. The CDR3 is CATQGQASTGNTIYF. The CDR3 DNA is TGTGCCACCCAGGGGCAGGCGTCCACTGGAAACACCATATATTTT.

The chain combines TRBV7-9 with TRBJ1-3; 7 bases agree with TRBD1. Germline V gene data show CDR1 as SEHNR and CDR2 as FQNEAQ (reference sequence). V lost 4 bases to trimming and J lost 0 bases; unmatched junction nucleotides: 9. This CDR3 has 17 residues. The DNA for the CDR3 is TGTGCCAGCAGCTATTACGGGACAGTGATCTCTGGAAACACCATATATTTT. It specifies CASSYYGTVISGNTIYF.

This chain links TRBV5-1 with TRBJ2-7; 7 nucleotides match TRBD1. Per the germline V gene, CDR1 is SGHRS and CDR2 is YFSETQ. The V and J ends lost 4 bases and 2 bases, in that order; junction bases with no gene match: 3. CDR3 length: 13 residues. The CDR3 loop is CASSPDRPYEQYF. In DNA form, the CDR3 reads TGCGCCAGCAGCCCGGACAGGCCCTACGAGCAGTACTTC. Based on the CDR3 plus reference TRBV5-1 and TRBJ2-7, the full variable domain is KAGVTQTPRYLIKTRGQQVTLSCSPISGHRSVSWYQQTPGQGLQFLFEYFSETQRNKGNFPGRFSGRQFSNSRSEMNVSTLELGDSALYLCASSPDRPYEQYFGPGTRLTVT.

The V and J genes are TRBV5-1 and TRBJ2-4; no firm D call. This CDR3 contains 15 residues. Per the germline V gene, CDR1 is SGHRS and CDR2 is YFSETQ. V lost 0 bases to trimming and J lost 5 bases, with 12 bases between them. CDR3 DNA sequence: TGCGCCAGCAGCTTGGCCCCAGGCATAGAAAACATTCAGTACTTC. It specifies CASSLAPGIENIQYF.